This T cell receptor beta chain was sequenced for a study of CD8+CD57+ T cells in acquired aplastic anemia. In germline, CDR1 is SGHRS, CDR2 YFSETQ. Deletions cut 2 bases from V and 2 bases from J, with 12 bases between. The CDR3 is 15 amino acids. Selection for sequencing was limited to patients who had shown CD8+CD57+ cell expansion by flow cytometry. Genomic DNA templated the TCR beta VDJ and CDR3 profiling. TCRdb independently ran MiXCR on the reads; one entry per CDR3 protein. Among 200,000 to 300,000 distinct CDR3 sequences, about 44% were seen once, and the ten largest hold over 7.5%. Sequencing was done on a sample of sorted CD4+, CD8+, or CD8+CD57+ T cells (not recorded which) from PBMCs. The chain is built from TRBV5-1 and TRBJ2-3; D might be TRBD1 (6 bases). The TCR originated in a human donor with aplastic anemia. The CDR3 DNA reads TGCGCCAGCAGCTTAACAGGGTCCCCCACAGATACGCAGTATTTT. The encoded protein is CASSLTGSPTDTQYF.